The 3 T cell receptor beta chains listed next were all sequenced from one sample in a study of blood T cell repertoires in COVID-19 (dated by TCRdb to the early 2020s). Receptor amplification or capture employed the immunoSEQ multiplex PCR assay. As stored in TCRdb, this immuneACCESS dataset retains in-frame rearrangements with V and J assigned. A fraction of the clones does not appear; measured against another copy, unresolved V genes explain less than half of the discrepancy, and the remainder lacks a known reason. The table for this sample lists roughly 78,000 clones; about 89% of them were counted only once. Around 0.58% of the sample rests with the top ten. Material for sequencing was peripheral blood. The receptors were gathered from a man aged 55 to 70 with acute or convalescent COVID-19.

This sequence joins TRBV29-1 and TRBJ2-1; D is possibly TRBD1 (5 bases). Germline CDR1 and CDR2: SQVTM and ANQGSEA. This CDR3 comprises 14 residues. V lost 7 bases and J lost 2, with 15 bases in between. The CDR3 nucleotides read TGCAGCGCTGGGCCAGGGAAAACCTACAATGAGCAGTTCTTC. Translation: CSAGPGKTYNEQFF.

The chain links TRBV10-3 to TRBJ2-7; a weak D match, TRBD1 (5 bases). Germline V CDR1 and CDR2: ENHRY, SYGVKD. The CDR3 contains 14 residues. V lost 6 bases, J lost 1 base, and 13 bases lay in between. In nucleotides, the CDR3 is TGTGCCATCAGCAGACAGCAAGATTCCTACGAGCAGTACTTC. It specifies CAISRQQDSYEQYF.

V and J are TRBV3-1 (or the pseudogene TRBV3-2) and TRBJ1-1, with D possibly matching TRBD1 (5 bases). Trimming stripped 8 bases from V and 8 bases from J, with 24 bases between. Germline V gene lookup returns CDR1 LGHDT and CDR2 YNNKEL (reference sequence). The CDR3 totals 15 residues. The CDR3 reads CASGGGSRVPAEAFF. As DNA, the CDR3 is TGTGCCAGCGGGGGGGGGAGTAGGGTCCCCGCGGAAGCTTTCTTT.